This entry lists 2 T cell receptor beta chains sequenced from one sample in a study of cytomegalovirus exposure and HLA in healthy donors. With 60 Vbeta and 13 Jbeta primers, the PCR was carried out. Clones were sequenced by immunoSEQ multiplex PCR, and TCRdb holds only the in-frame ones, with some missing. The sample holds 94,000 or so clones, approximately 70% seen once. Sample: PBMCs. Every receptor here comes from a man between 60 and 75 years old in good health and CMV-seronegative.

The chain employs TRBV7-2 and TRBJ1-1, with D possibly matching TRBD1 (5 bases). CDR1 and CDR2 (germline): SGHTA, FQGNSA. V was clipped by 3 bases and J by 1 base, with 9 bases between them. This CDR3 contains 14 residues. The CDR3 protein is CASSLGPQNTEAFF. In DNA form, the CDR3 reads TGTGCCAGCAGCTTGGGGCCGCAGAACACTGAAGCTTTCTTT.

The J gene is TRBJ1-5, the V gene TRBV19, with a weak D call TRBD1 (6 bases). Looked up from germline, CDR1 is LNHDA and CDR2 is SQIVND (reference sequence). Deletions cut 5 bases from V and 0 bases from J, with 8 bases between. The CDR3 has 14 amino acids. CDR3 protein: CASSRTVSNQPQHF. CDR3 nucleotide sequence: TGTGCCAGTAGTCGGACAGTTAGCAATCAGCCCCAGCATTTT. Using reference TRBV19 and TRBJ1-5 for the parts outside the CDR3, the full variable domain is DGGITQSPKYLFRKEGQNVTLSCEQNLNHDAMYWYRQDPGQGLRLIYYSQIVNDFQKGDIAEGYSVSREKKESFPLTVTSAQKNPTAFYLCASSRTVSNQPQHFGDGTRLSIL.